These T cell receptor beta chains were read from a single sample in a study of T cell responses to AZD1222 COVID-19 vaccine. Libraries were prepared by immunoSEQ multiplex PCR; TCRdb keeps only in-frame clonotypes and omits some of them. The table has under 150,000 clones, almost 90% seen once; the top ten hold about a tenth. Source: peripheral blood, taken on day 0 of AZD1222 vaccination. The receptors shown here come from an adult in good health. Each CDR3 is given without its conserved first and last residue.

>TRBV13
ASTTGQGAAGEPWF
>TRBV2
ASSLPPTATNSGANVLT
>TRBV19
ASSAQGVNTEAF
>TRBV24-1
ATSDPDTEAF
>TRBV19
ASSKQGNTEAF
>TRBV6-6
ASSYSGDQPQH
>TRBV9
ASSVFMGQGRGQPQH
>TRBV29-1
SVRQVNTEAF
>TRBV11-2
ASRSVAKNIQY
>TRBV5-5
ASSLYGGRTDTQY
>TRBV27
ASSLGANTGELF
>TRBV29-1
SAGDGGNQPQH
>TRBV28
ASSLWSALDQPQH
>TRBV19
ASSIAGTVFLRGGYT
>TRBV28
ASSLRTTLNSPLH
>TRBV11-2
ASSSQGYGYT
>TRBV19
ASTDRGRAHTEAF